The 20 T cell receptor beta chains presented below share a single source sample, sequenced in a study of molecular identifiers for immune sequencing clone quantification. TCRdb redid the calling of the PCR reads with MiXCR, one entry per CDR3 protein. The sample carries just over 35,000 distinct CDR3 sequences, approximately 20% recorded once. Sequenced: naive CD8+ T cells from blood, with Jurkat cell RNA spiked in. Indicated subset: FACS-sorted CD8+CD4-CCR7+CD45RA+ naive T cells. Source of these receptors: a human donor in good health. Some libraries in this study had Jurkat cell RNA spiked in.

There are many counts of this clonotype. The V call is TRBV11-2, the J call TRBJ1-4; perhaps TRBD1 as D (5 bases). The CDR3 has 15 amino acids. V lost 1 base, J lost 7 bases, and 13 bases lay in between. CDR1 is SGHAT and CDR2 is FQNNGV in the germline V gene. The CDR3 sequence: CASSLAWGGGEKLFF. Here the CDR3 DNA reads TGTGCCAGCAGCTTAGCTTGGGGGGGAGGTGAAAAACTGTTTTTT.

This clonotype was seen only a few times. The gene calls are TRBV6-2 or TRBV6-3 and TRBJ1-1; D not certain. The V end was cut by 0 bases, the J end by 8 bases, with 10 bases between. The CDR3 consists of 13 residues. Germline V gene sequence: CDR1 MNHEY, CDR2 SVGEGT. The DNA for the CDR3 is TGTGCCAGCAGTTACTCAGGACGGTTCGAAGCTTTCTTT. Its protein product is CASSYSGRFEAFF.

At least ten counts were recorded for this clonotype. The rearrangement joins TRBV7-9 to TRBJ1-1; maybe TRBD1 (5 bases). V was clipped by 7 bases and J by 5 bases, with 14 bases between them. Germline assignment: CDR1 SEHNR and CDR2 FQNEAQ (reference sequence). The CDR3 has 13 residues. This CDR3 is CASTRPGPTEAFF. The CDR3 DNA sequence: TGTGCCAGCACGAGGCCGGGGCCAACTGAAGCTTTCTTT.

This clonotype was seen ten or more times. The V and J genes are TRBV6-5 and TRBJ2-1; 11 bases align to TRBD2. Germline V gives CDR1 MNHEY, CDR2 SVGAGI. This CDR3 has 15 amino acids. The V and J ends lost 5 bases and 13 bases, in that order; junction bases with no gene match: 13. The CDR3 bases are TGTGCCAGCAGTCCACTAGCGGGAGTGGACCCCGATCAGTTCTTC. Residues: CASSPLAGVDPDQFF.

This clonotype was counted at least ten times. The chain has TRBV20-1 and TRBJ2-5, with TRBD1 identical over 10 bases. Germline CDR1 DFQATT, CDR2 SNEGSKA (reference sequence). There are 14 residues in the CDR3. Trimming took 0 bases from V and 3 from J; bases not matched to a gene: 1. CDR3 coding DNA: TGCAGTGCTAGAGATGGACAGGGGGAAGAGACCCAGTACTTC. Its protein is CSARDGQGEETQYF.

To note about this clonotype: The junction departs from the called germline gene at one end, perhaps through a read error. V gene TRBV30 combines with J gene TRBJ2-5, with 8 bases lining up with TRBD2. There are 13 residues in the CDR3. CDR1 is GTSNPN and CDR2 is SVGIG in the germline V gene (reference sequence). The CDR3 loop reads CAGRSSGSETQYF. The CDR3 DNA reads TGTGCCGGGAGGTCGAGCGGGAGTGAGACCCAGTACTTC.

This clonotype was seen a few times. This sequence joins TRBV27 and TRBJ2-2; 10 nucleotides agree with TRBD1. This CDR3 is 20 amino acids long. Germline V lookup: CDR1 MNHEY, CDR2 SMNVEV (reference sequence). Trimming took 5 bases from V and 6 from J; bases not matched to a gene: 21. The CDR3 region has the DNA TGTGCCAGCAGTATAAAGATTGACGACAGGGGGCGCAAGTTAGCCGGGGAGCTGTTTTTT. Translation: CASSIKIDDRGRKLAGELFF.

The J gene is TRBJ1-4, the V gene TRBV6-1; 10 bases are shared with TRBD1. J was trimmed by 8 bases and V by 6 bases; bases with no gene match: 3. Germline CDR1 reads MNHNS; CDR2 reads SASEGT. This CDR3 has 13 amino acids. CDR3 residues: CASRDRGVEKLFF. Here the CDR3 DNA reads TGTGCCAGCAGGGACAGGGGGGTAGAAAAACTGTTTTTT.

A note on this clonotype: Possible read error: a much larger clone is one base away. The CDR3: CAGSLQAVSPNGYTF. DNA of the CDR3: TGTGCCGGCAGCTTGCAGGCAGTTAGTCCCAATGGCTACACCTTC. This chain connects TRBV5-5 to TRBJ1-2; no definite D call. The CDR3 is made up of 15 amino acids. CDR1 is SGHKS, CDR2 YYEKEE, per germline (reference sequence).

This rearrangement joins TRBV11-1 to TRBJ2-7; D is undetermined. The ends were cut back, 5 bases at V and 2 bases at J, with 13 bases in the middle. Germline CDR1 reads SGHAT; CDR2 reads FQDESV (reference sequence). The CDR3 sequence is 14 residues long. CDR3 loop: CASSLGPLTYEQYF. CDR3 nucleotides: TGTGCCAGCAGCCTCGGTCCACTAACCTACGAGCAGTACTTC.

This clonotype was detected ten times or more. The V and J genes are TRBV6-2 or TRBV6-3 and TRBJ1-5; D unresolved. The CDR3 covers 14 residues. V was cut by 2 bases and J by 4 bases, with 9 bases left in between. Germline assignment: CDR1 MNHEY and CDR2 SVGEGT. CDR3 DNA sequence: TGTGCCAGCAGTTACCGGAGGTTAAATCAGCCCCAGCATTTT. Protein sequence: CASSYRRLNQPQHF.

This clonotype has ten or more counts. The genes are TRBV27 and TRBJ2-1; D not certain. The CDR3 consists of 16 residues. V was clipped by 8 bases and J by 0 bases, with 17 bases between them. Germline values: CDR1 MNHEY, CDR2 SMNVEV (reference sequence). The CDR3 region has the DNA TGTGCCAGCCACCAGACGATCGCCCTCTCCTACAATGAGCAGTTCTTC. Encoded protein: CASHQTIALSYNEQFF.

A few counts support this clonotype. CDR3 region: CASSLLPRYNEQFF. The CDR3 nucleotides read TGTGCCAGCAGCCTCTTGCCGAGGTACAATGAGCAGTTCTTC. The chain joins TRBV7-9 to TRBJ2-1; D is uncertain. This CDR3 has 14 residues. The germline V gene has CDR1 SEHNR and CDR2 FQNEAQ (reference sequence). Trimming cost V 5 bases and J 4 bases, with 12 bases left between them.

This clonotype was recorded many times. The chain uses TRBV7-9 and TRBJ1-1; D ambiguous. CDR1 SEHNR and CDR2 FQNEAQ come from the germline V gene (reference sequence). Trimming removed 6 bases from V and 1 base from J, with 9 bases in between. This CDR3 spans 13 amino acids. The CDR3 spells CASSGVPNTEAFF. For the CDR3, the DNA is TGTGCCAGCAGTGGGGTTCCGAACACTGAAGCTTTCTTT.

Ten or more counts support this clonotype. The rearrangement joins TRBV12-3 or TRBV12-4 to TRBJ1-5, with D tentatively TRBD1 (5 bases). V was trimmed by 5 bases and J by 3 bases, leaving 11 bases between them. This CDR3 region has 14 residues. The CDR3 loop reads CASSTWGDNQPQHF. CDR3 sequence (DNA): TGTGCCAGCAGTACGTGGGGGGACAATCAGCCCCAGCATTTT.

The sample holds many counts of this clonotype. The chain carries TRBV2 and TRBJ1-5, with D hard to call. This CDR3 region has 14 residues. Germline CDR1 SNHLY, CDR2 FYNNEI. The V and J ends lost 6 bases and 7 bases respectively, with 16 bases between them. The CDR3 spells CASRERGSYQPQHF. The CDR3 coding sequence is TGTGCCAGCAGGGAGCGGGGAAGTTACCAGCCCCAGCATTTT.

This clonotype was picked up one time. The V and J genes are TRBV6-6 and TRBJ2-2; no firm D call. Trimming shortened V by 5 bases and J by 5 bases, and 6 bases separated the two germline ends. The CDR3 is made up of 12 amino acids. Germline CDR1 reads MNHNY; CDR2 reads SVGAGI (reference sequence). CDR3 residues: CASSPATGELFF. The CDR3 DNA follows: TGTGCCAGCAGTCCGGCTACCGGGGAGCTGTTTTTT.

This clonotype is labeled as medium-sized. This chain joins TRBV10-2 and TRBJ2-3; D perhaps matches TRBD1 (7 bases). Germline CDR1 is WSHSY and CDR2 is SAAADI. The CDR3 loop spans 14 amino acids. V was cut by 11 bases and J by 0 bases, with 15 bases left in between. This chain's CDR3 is CAGGTDPSTDTQYF. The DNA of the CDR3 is TGCGCCGGGGGGACAGACCCTAGCACAGATACGCAGTATTTT.

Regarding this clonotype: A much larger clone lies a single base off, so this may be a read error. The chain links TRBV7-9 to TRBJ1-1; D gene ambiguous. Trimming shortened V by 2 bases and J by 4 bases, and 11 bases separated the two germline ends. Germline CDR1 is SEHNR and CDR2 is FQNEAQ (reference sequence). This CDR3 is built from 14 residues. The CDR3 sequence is CASSLSRLSTEAFF. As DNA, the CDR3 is TGTGCCAGCAGCTTAAGTCGTCTGAGCACTGAAGCTTTCTTT. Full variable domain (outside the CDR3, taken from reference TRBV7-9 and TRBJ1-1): DTGVSQNPRHKITKRGQNVTFRCDPISEHNRLYWYRQTLGQGPEFLTYFQNEAQLEKSRLLSDRFSAERPKGSFSTLEIQRTEQGDSAMYLCASSLSRLSTEAFFGQGTRLTVV.

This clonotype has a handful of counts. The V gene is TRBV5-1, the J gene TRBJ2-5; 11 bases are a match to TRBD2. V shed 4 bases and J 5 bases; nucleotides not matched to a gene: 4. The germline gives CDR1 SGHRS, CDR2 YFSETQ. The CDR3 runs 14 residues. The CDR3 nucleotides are TGCGCCAGCAGCGGGGGGACTAGCGGTGAGACCCAGTACTTC. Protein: CASSGGTSGETQYF.